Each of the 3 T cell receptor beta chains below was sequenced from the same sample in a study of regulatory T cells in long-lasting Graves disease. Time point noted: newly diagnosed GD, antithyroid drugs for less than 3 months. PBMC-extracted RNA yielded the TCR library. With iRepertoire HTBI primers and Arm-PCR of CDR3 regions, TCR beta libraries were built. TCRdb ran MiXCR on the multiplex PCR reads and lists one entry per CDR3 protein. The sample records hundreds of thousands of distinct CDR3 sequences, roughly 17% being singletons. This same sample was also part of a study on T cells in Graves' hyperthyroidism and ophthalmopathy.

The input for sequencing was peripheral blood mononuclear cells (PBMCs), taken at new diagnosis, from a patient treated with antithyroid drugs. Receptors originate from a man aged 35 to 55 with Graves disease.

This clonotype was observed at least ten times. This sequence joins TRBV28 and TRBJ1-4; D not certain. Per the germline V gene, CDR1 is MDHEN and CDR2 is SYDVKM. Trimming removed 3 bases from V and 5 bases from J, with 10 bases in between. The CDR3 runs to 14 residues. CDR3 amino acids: CASSLRQLNEKLFF. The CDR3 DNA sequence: TGTGCCAGCAGTTTGCGGCAGTTGAATGAAAAACTGTTTTTT. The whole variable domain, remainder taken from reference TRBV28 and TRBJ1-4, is DVKVTQSSRYLVKRTGEKVFLECVQDMDHENMFWYRQDPGLGLRLIYFSYDVKMKEKGDIPEGYSVSREKKERFSLILESASTNQTSMYLCASSLRQLNEKLFFGSGTQLSVL.

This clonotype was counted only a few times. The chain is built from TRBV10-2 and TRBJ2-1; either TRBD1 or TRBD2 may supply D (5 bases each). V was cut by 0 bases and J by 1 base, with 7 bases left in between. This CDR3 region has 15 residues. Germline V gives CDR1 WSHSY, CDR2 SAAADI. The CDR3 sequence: CASSESRGSYNEQFF. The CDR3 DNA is TGCGCCAGCAGTGAGTCGAGGGGATCCTACAATGAGCAGTTCTTC.

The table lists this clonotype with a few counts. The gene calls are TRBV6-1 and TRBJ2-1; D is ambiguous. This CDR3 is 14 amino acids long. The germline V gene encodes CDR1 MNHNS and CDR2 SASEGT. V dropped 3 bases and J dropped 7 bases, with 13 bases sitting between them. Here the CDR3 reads CASSEVGLLNEQFF. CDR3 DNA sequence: TGTGCCAGCAGTGAGGTAGGGCTTCTAAATGAGCAGTTCTTC.